Below, one TCR beta chain is given with its context. Donors included only healthy HIV-negative adults lacking recent acute infections or vaccinations. This sample stems from a study of shared clonotypes between healthy human individuals. Genomic DNA of each subset was evenly split across several immunoSEQ plates. Assay: immunoSEQ multiplex PCR; the TCRdb copy retains only in-frame clones and omits some. The data contain about 2.3 million clones, 85% to 95% of them singletons. Germline CDR1 and CDR2: MNHNY and SVGAGI (reference sequence). The CDR3 is made up of 14 amino acids. V lost 7 bases and J lost 4, with 14 bases in between.

The chain couples TRBV6-6 to TRBJ1-3; D is uncertain. The sequenced sample consisted of naive CD4+ T cells from PBMCs. Subset meaning: CD45RA+ positively selected. The TCR sequence derives from a man aged 18 to 35 in good health. Some clones in this sample may be carry-over from other donors' samples. The CDR3 reads CASTSVVSGNTIYF. The CDR3 DNA is TGTGCCAGCACCTCTGTAGTTTCGGGAAACACCATATATTTT.